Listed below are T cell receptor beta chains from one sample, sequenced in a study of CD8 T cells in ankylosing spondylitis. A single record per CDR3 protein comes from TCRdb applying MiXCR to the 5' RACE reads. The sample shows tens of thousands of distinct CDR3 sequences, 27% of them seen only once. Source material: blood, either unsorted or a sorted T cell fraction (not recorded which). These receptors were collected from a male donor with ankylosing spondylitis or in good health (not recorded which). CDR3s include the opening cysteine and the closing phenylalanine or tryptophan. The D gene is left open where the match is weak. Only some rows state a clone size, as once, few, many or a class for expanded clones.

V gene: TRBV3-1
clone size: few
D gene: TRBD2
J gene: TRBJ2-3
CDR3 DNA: TGTGCCAGCAGCCAAGTGGCCGGGACTAGCGGGAGTCTGACGGATACGCAGTATTTT
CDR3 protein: CASSQVAGTSGSLTDTQYF

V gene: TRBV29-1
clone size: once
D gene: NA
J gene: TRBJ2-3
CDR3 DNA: TGCAGCGTTGAAGACGTTTCTAGCACAGATACGCAGTATTTT
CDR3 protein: CSVEDVSSTDTQYF

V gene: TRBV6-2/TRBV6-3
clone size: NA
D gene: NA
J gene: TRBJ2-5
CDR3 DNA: TGTGCCAGCAGTTGGGCGCTGACAACGGACCGAGAGACCCAGTACTTC
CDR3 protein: CASSWALTTDRETQYF

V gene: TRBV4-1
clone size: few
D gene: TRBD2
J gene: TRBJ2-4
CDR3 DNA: TGCGCCAGCAGCCAGGGACTAGCGGGAGGGCTCCTAGCCAAAAACATTCAGTACTTC
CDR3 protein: CASSQGLAGGLLAKNIQYF

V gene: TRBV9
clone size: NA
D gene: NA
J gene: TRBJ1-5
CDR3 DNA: TGTGCCAGCAGCGTAGAGTCGGGGGGCAATCAGCCCCAGCATTTT
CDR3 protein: CASSVESGGNQPQHF

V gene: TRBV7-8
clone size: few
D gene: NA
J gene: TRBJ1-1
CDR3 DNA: TGTGCCAGCAGCTTAGAAAGGGGGAACACTGAAGCTTTCTTT
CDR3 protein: CASSLERGNTEAFF

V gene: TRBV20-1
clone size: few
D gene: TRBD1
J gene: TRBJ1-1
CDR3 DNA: TGCAGTGCTAGAGATTGGCAGGGGGATACTGAAGCTTTCTTT
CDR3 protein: CSARDWQGDTEAFF

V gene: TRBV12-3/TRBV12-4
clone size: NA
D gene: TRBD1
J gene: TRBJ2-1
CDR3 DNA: TGTGCCAGCACTGGCCGGACAGGGGCTTACAATGAGCAGTTCTTC
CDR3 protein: CASTGRTGAYNEQFF

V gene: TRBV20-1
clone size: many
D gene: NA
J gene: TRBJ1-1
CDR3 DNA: TGCAGTGCTACGGGATTGGCGAACACTGAAGCTTTCTTT
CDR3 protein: CSATGLANTEAFF

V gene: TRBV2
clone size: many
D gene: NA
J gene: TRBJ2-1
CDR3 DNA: TGTGCCAGTGTAACAGGGGGGGTTGACGGTGAGCAGTTCTTC
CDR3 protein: CASVTGGVDGEQFF

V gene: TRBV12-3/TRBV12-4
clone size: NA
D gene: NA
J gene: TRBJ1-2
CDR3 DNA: TGTGCCAGCAGTCCTGACGGTTCCTATGGCTACACCTTC
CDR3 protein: CASSPDGSYGYTF

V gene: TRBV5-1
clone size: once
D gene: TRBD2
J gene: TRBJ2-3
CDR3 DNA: TGCGCCAGCAGCAAGGGACTAGCGGGAGGGAGCACAGATACGCAGTATTTT
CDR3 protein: CASSKGLAGGSTDTQYF

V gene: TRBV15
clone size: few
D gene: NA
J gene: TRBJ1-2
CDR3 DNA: TGTGCCACCAGCAGAGATCTGGGGGTGACGTACAATGGCTACACCTTC
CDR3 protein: CATSRDLGVTYNGYTF

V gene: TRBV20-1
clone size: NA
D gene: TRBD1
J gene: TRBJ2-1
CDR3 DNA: TGCAGTGCTATGTACCGGGACAGGGGTAACAATGAGCAGTTCTTC
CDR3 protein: CSAMYRDRGNNEQFF

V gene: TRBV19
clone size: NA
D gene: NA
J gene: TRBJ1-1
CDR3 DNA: TGTGCCAGTAGTATTTTCGGTGACACTGAAGCTTTCTTT
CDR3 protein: CASSIFGDTEAFF

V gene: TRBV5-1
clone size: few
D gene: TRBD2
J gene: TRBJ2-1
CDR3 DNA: TGCGCCAGCAGCTTGTTGCTAGCGGGAGGGGCGGTCAAGGAGCAGTTCTTC
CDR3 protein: CASSLLLAGGAVKEQFF

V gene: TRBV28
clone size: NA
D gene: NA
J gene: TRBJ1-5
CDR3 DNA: TGTGCCAGCAGTTTATCCGGGGGTGGAGGCAATCAGCCCCAGCATTTT
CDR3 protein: CASSLSGGGGNQPQHF

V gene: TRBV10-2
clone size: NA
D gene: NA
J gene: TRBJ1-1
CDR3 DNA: TGCGCCAGCAGACTAAGGACAGAACACACTGAAGCTTTCTTT
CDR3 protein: CASRLRTEHTEAFF

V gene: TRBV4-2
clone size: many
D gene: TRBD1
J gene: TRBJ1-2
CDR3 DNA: TGTGCCAGCAGCCAAGACCAGGGTGAGGGACAGGGGTACTATGGCTACACCTTC
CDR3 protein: CASSQDQGEGQGYYGYTF

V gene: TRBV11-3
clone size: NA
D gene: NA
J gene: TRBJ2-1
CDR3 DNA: TGTGCCAGCAGCTTAGGGGCTATGAGGGAGTCAGTATACAATGAGCAGTTCTTC
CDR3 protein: CASSLGAMRESVYNEQFF

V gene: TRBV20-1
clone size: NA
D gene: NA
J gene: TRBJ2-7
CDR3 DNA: TGCAGTGCTAGAGATCTTTCCGCTCTGGAGGAGCAGTACTTC
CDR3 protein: CSARDLSALEEQYF

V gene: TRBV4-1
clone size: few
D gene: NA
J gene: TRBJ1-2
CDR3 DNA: TGCGCCAGCAGCCAAGGGCAGGGTCTTAATGGCTACACCTTC
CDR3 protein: CASSQGQGLNGYTF

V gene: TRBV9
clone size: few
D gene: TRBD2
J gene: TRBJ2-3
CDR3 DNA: TGTGCCAGCAGCCTGACTAGCGGGGGCTTAACGCAGTATTTT
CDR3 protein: CASSLTSGGLTQYF

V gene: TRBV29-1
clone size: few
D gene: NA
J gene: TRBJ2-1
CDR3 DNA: TGCAGCGTAGATCTAGCGATGCCGGGCAATGAGCAGTTCTTC
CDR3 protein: CSVDLAMPGNEQFF

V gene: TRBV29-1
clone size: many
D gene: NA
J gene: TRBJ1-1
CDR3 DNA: TGCAGCGTTGAATTGGGTTCGGACACTGAAGCTTTCTTT
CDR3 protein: CSVELGSDTEAFF

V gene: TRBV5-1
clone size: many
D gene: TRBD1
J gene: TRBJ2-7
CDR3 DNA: TGCGCCAGCAGCCGAATTTACGCCGGGACAGAGCATTACCAAATCCTACGAGCGAAGCAGTACTTC
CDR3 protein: CASSRIYAGTEHYQILRAKQYF

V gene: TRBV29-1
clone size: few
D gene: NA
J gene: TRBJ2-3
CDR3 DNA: TGCAGCGTTTATCAGGGCACCGTACTATATACGCAGTATTTT
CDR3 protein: CSVYQGTVLYTQYF

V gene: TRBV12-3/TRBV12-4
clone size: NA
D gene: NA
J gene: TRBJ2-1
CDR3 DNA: TGTGCCAGCAGCCCAACGAACAATGAGCAGTTCTTC
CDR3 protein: CASSPTNNEQFF

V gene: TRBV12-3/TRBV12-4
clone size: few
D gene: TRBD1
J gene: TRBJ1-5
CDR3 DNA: TGTGCCAGCAGTTTAGTAGACAGGGGAAGGCCCCAGCATTTT
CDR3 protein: CASSLVDRGRPQHF

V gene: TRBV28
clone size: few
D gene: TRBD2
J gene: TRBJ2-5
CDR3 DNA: TGTGCCAGCAGTTTACTAGCGGGGCTGACCCAGTACTTC
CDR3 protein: CASSLLAGLTQYF

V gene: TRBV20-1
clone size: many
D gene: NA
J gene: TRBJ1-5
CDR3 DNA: TGCAGTGTCCCTCGGTACACCAGGCCAGGGGCCCAGAAGAATCAGCCCCAGCATTTT
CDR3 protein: CSVPRYTRPGAQKNQPQHF

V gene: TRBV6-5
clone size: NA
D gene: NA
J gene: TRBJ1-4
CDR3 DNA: TGTGCCAGCAGTTTCGGACAGCATAATGAAAAACTGTTTTTT
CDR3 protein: CASSFGQHNEKLFF

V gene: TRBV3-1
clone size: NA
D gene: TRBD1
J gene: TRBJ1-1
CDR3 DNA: TGTGCCAGCAGCCAAAACTTCCGGGACAGGGATTTGTTGAACACTGAAGCTTTCTTT
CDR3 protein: CASSQNFRDRDLLNTEAFF

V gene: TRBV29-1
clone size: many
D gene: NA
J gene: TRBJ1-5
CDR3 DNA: TGCAGCGTCTGGGACGGGGATCAGCCCCAGCATTTT
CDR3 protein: CSVWDGDQPQHF

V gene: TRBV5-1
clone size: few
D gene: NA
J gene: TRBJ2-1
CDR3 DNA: TGCGCCAGCAGCTGGGACGGACGGACCGATAATGAGCAGTTCTTC
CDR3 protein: CASSWDGRTDNEQFF

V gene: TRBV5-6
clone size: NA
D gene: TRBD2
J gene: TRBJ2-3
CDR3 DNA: TGTGCCAGCAGCTTGGCGGGACTAGTAGTTGGTACGCAGTATTTT
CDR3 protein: CASSLAGLVVGTQYF

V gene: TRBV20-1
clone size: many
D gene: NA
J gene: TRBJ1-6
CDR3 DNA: TGCAGTGCCCAGCTCGGAGCCCTCCTCTCTTTT
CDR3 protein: CSAQLGALLSF

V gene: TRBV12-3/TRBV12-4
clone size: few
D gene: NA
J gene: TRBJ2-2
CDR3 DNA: TGTGCCAGCAGCCCAGTGTGGGAGTCCGTGAACACCGGGGAGCTGTTTTTT
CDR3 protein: CASSPVWESVNTGELFF

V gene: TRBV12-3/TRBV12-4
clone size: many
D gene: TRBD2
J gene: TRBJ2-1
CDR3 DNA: TGTGCCAGCAGCCCCTCTTTGGGACTATGGTCCCATGAGCAGTTCTTC
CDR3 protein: CASSPSLGLWSHEQFF

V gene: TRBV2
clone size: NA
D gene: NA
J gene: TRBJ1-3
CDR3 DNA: TGTGCCAGCAGTGAAAGGGGGAGGCTCGGAAACACCATATATTTT
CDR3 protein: CASSERGRLGNTIYF

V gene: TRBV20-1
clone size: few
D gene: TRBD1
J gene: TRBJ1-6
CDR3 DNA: TGCAGTGCTAGAGAGTCGGACAGGGGAGGTCCACCCCTCCACTTT
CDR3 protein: CSARESDRGGPPLHF

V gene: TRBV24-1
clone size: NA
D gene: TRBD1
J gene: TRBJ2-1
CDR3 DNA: TGTGCCACCAGTGACCCGGAATCAGGGGGCTTCTACAATGAGCAGTTCTTC
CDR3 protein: CATSDPESGGFYNEQFF